The source of this TCR beta chain is a study of kidney transplant recipient with SARS-CoV-2 infection. This clonotype came up many times. TCRdb analysed the reads with MiXCR anew, one entry per CDR3 protein. The sample records 200,000 to 300,000 distinct CDR3 sequences, 25% to 30% being singletons. The V and J ends lost 3 bases and 2 bases respectively, with 9 bases between them. Germline V gene data show CDR1 as SGDLS and CDR2 as YYNGEE. CDR3 length: 13 amino acids. The sequencing used a blood sample, collected at baseline and between days 110 and 120 from a kidney transplant recipient. J is TRBJ2-7 and V is TRBV9; TRBD2 might be the D (5 bases). The sequence was collected from a male patient between 25 and 39 years old who had COVID-19 and was a kidney transplant recipient. Some of the T cells might come from the graft donor. The CDR3 sequence is CASSGGSAYEQYF. The DNA of the CDR3 is TGTGCCAGCAGCGGTGGGAGCGCCTACGAGCAGTACTTC.